This T cell receptor beta chain was retrieved from a study of sequential checkpoint blockade in melanoma. Specified treatment: randomized to nivolumab then ipilimumab (arm A) or the reverse (arm B). The repertoire was sequenced with immunoSEQ multiplex PCR; TCRdb's copy has only in-frame clones and lacks some. Among around 8,300 clones, around three fifths were seen once, and the ten largest hold about 53%. The CDR3 spans 15 residues. Trimming removed 7 bases from V and 6 bases from J; junction bases left unmatched: 10. The germline V gene encodes CDR1 SEHNR and CDR2 FQNEAQ (reference sequence). Material: CD8+ T cells sorted from blood (inferred from file names), obtained from a patient given nivolumab and ipilimumab in sequence. This sequence was found in a human patient with melanoma. Some clones in this sample may be carry-over from other donors' samples. The chain links TRBV7-9 to TRBJ2-1, with 9 bases that match TRBD2. The CDR3 nucleotides are TGTGCCAGCATTCTAAGGACGCGGGGGGGCAATGAGCAGTTCTTC. Encoded protein: CASILRTRGGNEQFF.